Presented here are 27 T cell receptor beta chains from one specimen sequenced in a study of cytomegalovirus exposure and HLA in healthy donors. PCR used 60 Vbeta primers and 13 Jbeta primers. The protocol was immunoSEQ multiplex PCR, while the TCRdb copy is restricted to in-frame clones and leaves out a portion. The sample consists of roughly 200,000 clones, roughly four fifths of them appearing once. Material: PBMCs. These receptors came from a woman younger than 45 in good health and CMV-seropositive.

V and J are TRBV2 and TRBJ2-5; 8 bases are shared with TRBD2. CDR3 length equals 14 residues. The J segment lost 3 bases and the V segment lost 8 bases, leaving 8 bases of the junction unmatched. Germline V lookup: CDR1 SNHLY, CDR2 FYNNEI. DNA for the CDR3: TGTGCCAGCTCTAAGAGAGCGGGGGAAGAGACCCAGTACTTC. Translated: CASSKRAGEETQYF.

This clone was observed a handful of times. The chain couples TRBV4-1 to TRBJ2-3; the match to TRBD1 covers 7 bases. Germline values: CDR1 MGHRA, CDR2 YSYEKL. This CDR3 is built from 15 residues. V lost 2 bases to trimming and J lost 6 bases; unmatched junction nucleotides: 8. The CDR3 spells CASSQPTGSMDTQYF. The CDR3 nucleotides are TGCGCCAGCAGCCAACCGACAGGGTCCATGGATACGCAGTATTTT.

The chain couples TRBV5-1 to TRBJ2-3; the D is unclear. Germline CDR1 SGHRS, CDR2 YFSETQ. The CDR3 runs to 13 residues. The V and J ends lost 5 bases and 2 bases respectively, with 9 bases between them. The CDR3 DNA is TGCGCCAGCAGGCTCGGGTTCACAGATACGCAGTATTTT. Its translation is CASRLGFTDTQYF. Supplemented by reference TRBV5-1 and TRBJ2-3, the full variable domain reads KAGVTQTPRYLIKTRGQQVTLSCSPISGHRSVSWYQQTPGQGLQFLFEYFSETQRNKGNFPGRFSGRQFSNSRSEMNVSTLELGDSALYLCASRLGFTDTQYFGPGTRLTVL.

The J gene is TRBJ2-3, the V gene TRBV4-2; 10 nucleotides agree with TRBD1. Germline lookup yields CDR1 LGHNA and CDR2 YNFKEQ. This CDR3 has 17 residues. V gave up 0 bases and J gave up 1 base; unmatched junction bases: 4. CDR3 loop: CASSQEYGQGGTDTQYF. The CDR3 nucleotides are TGTGCCAGCAGCCAAGAGTACGGACAGGGGGGCACAGATACGCAGTATTTT.

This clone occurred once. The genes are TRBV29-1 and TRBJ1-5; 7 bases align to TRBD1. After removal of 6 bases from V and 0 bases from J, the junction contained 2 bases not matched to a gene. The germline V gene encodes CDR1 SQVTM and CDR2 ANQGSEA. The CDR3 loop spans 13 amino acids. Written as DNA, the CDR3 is TGCAGCGTGGGGACAGCTAGCAATCAGCCCCAGCATTTT. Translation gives CSVGTASNQPQHF.

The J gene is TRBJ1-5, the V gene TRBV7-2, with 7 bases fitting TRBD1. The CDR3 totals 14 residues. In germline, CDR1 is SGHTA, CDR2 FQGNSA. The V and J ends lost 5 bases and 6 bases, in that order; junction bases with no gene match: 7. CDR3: CASSGSDRSQPQHF. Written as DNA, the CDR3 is TGTGCCAGCAGCGGATCGGACAGGTCTCAGCCCCAGCATTTT.

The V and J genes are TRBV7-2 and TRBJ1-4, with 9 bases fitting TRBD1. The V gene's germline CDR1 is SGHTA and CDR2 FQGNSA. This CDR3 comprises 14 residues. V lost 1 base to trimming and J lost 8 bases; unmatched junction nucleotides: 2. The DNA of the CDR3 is TGTGCCAGCAGCTTAGTAGGACAGGGGGAAAAACTGTTTTTT. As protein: CASSLVGQGEKLFF. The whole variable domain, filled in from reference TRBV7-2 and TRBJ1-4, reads GAGVSQSPSNKVTEKGKDVELRCDPISGHTALYWYRQSLGQGLEFLIYFQGNSAPDKSGLPSDRFSAERTGGSVSTLTIQRTQQEDSAVYLCASSLVGQGEKLFFGSGTQLSVL.

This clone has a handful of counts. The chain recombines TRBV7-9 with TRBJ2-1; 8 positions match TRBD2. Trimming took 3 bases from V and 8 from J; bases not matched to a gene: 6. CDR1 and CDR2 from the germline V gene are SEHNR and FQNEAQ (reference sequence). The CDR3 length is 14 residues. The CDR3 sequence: CASSLRAGGDEQFF. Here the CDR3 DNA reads TGTGCCAGCAGCTTGAGGGCGGGAGGCGATGAGCAGTTCTTC. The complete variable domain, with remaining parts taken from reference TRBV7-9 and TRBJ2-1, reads DTGVSQNPRHKITKRGQNVTFRCDPISEHNRLYWYRQTLGQGPEFLTYFQNEAQLEKSRLLSDRFSAERPKGSFSTLEIQRTEQGDSAMYLCASSLRAGGDEQFFGPGTRLTVL.

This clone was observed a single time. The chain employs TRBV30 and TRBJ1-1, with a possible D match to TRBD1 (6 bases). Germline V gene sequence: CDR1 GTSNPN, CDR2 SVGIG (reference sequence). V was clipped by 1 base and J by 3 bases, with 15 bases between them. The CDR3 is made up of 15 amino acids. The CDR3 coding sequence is TGTGCCTGGAGTGACCCGAGAGGGGGGGACACTGAAGCTTTCTTT. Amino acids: CAWSDPRGGDTEAFF.

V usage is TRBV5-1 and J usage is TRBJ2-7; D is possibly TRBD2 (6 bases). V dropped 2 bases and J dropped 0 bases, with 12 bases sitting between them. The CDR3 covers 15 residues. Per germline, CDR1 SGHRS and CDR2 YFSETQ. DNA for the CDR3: TGCGCCAGCAGCTTAGCGGGCTCATCCTCCTACGAGCAGTACTTC. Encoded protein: CASSLAGSSSYEQYF.

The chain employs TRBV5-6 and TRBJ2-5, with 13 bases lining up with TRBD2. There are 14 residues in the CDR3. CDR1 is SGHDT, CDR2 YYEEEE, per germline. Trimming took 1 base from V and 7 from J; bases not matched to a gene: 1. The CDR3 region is CASSLTSGGGTQYF. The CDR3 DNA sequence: TGTGCCAGCAGCTTGACTAGCGGGGGGGGGACCCAGTACTTC.

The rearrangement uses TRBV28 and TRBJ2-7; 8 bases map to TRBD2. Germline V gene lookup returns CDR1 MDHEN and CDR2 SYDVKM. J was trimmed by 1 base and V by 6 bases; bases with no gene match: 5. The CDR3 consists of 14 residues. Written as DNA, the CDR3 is TGTGCCAGCAGCCCGGGAGGGAGATCCTACGAGCAGTACTTC. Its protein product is CASSPGGRSYEQYF.

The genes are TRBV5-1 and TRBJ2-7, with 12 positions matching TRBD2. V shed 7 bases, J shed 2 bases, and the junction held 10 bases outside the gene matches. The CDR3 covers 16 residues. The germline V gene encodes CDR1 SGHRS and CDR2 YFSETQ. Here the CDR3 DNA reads TGCGCCAGCGGCGGTACTAGCGGGAGGATACCCTACGAGCAGTACTTC. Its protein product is CASGGTSGRIPYEQYF.

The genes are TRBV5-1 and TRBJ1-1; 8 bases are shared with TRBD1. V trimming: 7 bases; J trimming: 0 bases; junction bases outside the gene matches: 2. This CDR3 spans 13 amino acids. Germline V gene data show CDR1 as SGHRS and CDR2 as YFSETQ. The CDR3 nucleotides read TGCGCCAGCGGACAGGGTTTGAACACTGAAGCTTTCTTT. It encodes CASGQGLNTEAFF.

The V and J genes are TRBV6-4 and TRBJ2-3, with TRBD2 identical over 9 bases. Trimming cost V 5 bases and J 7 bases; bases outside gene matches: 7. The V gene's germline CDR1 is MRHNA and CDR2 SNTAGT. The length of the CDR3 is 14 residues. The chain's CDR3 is CASSISGRGNTQYF. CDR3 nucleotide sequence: TGTGCCAGCAGTATTAGCGGGAGAGGGAATACGCAGTATTTT.

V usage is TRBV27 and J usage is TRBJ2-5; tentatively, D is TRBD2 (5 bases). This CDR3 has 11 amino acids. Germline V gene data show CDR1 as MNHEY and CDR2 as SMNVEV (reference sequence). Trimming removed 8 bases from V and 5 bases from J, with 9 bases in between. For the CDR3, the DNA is TGTGCCAGCCGGGGTTTGGAGACCCAGTACTTC. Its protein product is CASRGLETQYF.

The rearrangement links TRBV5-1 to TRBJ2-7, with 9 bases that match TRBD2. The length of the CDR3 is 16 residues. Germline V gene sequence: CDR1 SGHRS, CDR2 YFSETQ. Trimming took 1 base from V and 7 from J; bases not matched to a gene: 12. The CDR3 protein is CASSLLQAGGRGEQYF. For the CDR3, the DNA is TGCGCCAGCAGCTTGTTGCAAGCGGGGGGCCGAGGGGAGCAGTACTTC.

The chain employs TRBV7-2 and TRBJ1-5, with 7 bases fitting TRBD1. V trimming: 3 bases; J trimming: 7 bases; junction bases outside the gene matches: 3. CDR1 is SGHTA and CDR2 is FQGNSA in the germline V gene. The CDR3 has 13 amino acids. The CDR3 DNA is TGTGCCAGCAGCTTCTCAGGGGGACAGCCCCAGCATTTT. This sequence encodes CASSFSGGQPQHF.

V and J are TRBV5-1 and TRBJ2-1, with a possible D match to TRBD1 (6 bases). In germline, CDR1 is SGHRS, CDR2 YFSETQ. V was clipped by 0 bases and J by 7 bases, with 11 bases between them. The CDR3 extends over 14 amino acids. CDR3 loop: CASSLAAGENEQFF. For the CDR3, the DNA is TGCGCCAGCAGCTTGGCCGCAGGGGAGAATGAGCAGTTCTTC. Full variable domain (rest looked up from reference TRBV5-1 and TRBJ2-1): KAGVTQTPRYLIKTRGQQVTLSCSPISGHRSVSWYQQTPGQGLQFLFEYFSETQRNKGNFPGRFSGRQFSNSRSEMNVSTLELGDSALYLCASSLAAGENEQFFGPGTRLTVL.

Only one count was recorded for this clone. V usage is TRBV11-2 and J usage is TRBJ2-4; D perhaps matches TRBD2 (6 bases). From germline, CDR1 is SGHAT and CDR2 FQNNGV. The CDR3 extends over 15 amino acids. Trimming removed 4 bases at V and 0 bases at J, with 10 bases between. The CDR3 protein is CASSSRGLAKNIQYF. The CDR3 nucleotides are TGTGCCAGCAGCTCCCGGGGACTAGCCAAAAACATTCAGTACTTC.

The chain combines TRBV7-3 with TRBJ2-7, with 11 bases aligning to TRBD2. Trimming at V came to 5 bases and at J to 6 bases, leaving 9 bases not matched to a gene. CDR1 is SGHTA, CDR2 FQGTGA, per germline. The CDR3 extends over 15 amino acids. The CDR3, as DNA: TGTGCCAGCAGCGCCCAACTAGCGGGAGCCCCCGAGCAGTACTTC. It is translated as CASSAQLAGAPEQYF.

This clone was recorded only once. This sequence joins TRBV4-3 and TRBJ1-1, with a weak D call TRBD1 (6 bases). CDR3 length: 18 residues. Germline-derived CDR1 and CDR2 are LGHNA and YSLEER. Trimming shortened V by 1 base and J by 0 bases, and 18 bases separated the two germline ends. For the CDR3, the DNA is TGCGCCAGCAGCCAAGCTGTTTTCCGGGACACATTGAACACTGAAGCTTTCTTT. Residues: CASSQAVFRDTLNTEAFF.

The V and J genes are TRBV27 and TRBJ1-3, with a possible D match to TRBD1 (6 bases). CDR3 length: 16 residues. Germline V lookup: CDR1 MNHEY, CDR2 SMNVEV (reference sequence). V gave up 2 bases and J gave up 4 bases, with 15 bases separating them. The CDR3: CASSLLIRGKGNTIYF. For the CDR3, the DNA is TGTGCCAGCAGTTTACTGATCAGGGGTAAGGGAAACACCATATATTTT.

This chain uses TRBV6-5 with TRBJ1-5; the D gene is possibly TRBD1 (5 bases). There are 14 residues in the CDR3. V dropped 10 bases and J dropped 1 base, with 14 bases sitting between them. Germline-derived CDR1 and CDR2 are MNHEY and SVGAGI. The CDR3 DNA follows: TGTGCCACCAGCCCCCAGGGAAGCAATCAGCCCCAGCATTTT. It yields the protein CATSPQGSNQPQHF.

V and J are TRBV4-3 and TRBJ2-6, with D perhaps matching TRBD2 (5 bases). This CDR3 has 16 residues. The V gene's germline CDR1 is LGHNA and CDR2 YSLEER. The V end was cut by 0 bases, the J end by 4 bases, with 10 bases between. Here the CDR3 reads CASSQDLGSGANVLTF. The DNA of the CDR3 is TGCGCCAGCAGCCAAGATTTGGGGAGCGGGGCCAACGTCCTGACTTTC.

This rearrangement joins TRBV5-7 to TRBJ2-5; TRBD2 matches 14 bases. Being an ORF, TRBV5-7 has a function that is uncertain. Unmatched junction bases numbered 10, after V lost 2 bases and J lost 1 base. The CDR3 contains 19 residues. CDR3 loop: CASSFTPGLAGEVQETQYF. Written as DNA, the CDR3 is TGTGCCAGCAGCTTTACCCCGGGACTAGCGGGAGAGGTCCAAGAGACCCAGTACTTC.

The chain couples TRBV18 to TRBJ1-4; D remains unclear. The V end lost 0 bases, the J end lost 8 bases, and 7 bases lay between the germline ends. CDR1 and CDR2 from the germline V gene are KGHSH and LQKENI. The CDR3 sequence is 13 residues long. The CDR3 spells CASSPPTGEKLFF. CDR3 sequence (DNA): TGTGCCAGCTCACCACCAACCGGGGAAAAACTGTTTTTT.